A single sample is the source of the 20 T cell receptor beta chains below, sequenced in a study of cytomegalovirus exposure and HLA in healthy donors. The assay was immunoSEQ multiplex PCR, and TCRdb's table has in-frame clones only and misses some. The sample comprises about 220,000 clones, 80% to 95% of which are singletons, and around 1% rests with the top ten. The sample was PBMCs. The receptors were sampled from a woman younger than 35 in good health and CMV-seronegative.

The genes are TRBV2 and TRBJ1-1; D unclear. The CDR3 runs 13 residues. Looked up from germline, CDR1 is SNHLY and CDR2 is FYNNEI. Trimming pared 7 bases from V and 1 base from J, leaving 10 bases between. The CDR3 region is CASIRERNTEAFF. The CDR3 region has the DNA TGTGCCAGCATACGGGAAAGGAACACTGAAGCTTTCTTT.

CDR3 sequence: CASSVGVANRATDTQYF. CDR3 coding DNA: TGTGCCAGCAGCGTAGGGGTAGCGAATAGAGCCACAGATACGCAGTATTTT. The J gene is TRBJ2-3, the V gene TRBV9, with D possibly being TRBD2 (5 bases). This CDR3 comprises 17 residues. Trimming stripped 0 bases from V and 2 bases from J, with 16 bases between. The germline V gene has CDR1 SGDLS and CDR2 YYNGEE.

The chain uses TRBV7-2 and TRBJ2-7, with a possible D match to TRBD2 (6 bases). Trimming left V 4 bases short and J 3 bases short, with 16 bases between. This CDR3 spans 15 amino acids. Germline assignment: CDR1 SGHTA and CDR2 FQGNSA. The CDR3 region is CASSYRGTSNYEQYF. In DNA, the CDR3 is TGTGCCAGCAGCTATCGGGGGACTTCGAACTACGAGCAGTACTTC.

The chain employs TRBV5-1 and TRBJ2-3; 11 bases fit TRBD2. V gave up 3 bases and J gave up 5 bases; unmatched junction bases: 8. The CDR3 has 16 residues. Germline values: CDR1 SGHRS, CDR2 YFSETQ. The chain's CDR3 is CASSWTLAGGEDTQYF. Written as DNA, the CDR3 is TGCGCCAGCAGCTGGACCCTAGCGGGAGGAGAAGATACGCAGTATTTT.

The V and J genes are TRBV27 and TRBJ1-6; possibly TRBD1 for D (5 bases). There are 16 residues in the CDR3. V was cut by 0 bases and J by 3 bases, with 9 bases left in between. Germline V lookup: CDR1 MNHEY, CDR2 SMNVEV (reference sequence). The CDR3 DNA reads TGTGCCAGCAGTTTATCGATAGGACACTATAATTCACCCCTCCACTTT. Translation: CASSLSIGHYNSPLHF.

This clone was observed once. The chain uses TRBV12-5 and TRBJ1-1; D is ambiguous. Trimming removed 7 bases at V and 2 bases at J, with 5 bases between. The CDR3 sequence is 11 residues long. Per germline, CDR1 LGHNT and CDR2 FRNRAP. The DNA of the CDR3 is TGTGCTAGTGCCCTCAACACTGAAGCTTTCTTT. Residues: CASALNTEAFF.

This chain connects TRBV27 to TRBJ1-1, with D uncertain. V was trimmed by 3 bases and J by 1 base, leaving 12 bases between them. CDR3 size: 15 residues. Germline V gives CDR1 MNHEY, CDR2 SMNVEV (reference sequence). The CDR3 loop is CASSLEGTRNTEAFF. In DNA, the CDR3 is TGTGCCAGCAGTTTGGAGGGCACGAGGAACACTGAAGCTTTCTTT.

This clone was detected once. The CDR3: CASRLPQLPGQGDEQYF. CDR3 DNA sequence: TGTGCCAGCAGGCTTCCCCAACTTCCGGGACAGGGGGACGAGCAGTACTTC. The rearrangement joins TRBV27 to TRBJ2-7, with TRBD1 matching 11 bases. The CDR3 spans 17 residues. The trim removed 6 bases at V and 5 bases at J, leaving 15 bases unmatched. Germline V gene data show CDR1 as MNHEY and CDR2 as SMNVEV (reference sequence).

J is TRBJ1-1 and V is TRBV19; D is possibly TRBD1 (6 bases). The length of the CDR3 is 13 residues. The V and J ends lost 7 bases and 5 bases respectively, with 14 bases between them. Germline loops: CDR1 LNHDA, CDR2 SQIVND (reference sequence). The CDR3 region is CASKGTGKTEAFF. CDR3 nucleotide sequence: TGTGCCAGTAAGGGAACAGGGAAGACTGAAGCTTTCTTT. Looking up the rest from reference TRBV19 and TRBJ1-1 gives the full variable domain: DGGITQSPKYLFRKEGQNVTLSCEQNLNHDAMYWYRQDPGQGLRLIYYSQIVNDFQKGDIAEGYSVSREKKESFPLTVTSAQKNPTAFYLCASKGTGKTEAFFGQGTRLTVV.

The chain combines TRBV4-1 with TRBJ2-7; TRBD1 matches at 10 bases. This CDR3 comprises 14 residues. Germline lookup yields CDR1 MGHRA and CDR2 YSYEKL. The V and J ends lost 7 bases and 2 bases, in that order; junction bases with no gene match: 5. The DNA for the CDR3 is TGCGCCAGCACGACCGGGACAGGGGCCTACGAGCAGTACTTC. This codes for CASTTGTGAYEQYF.

This chain connects TRBV7-2 to TRBJ2-1; TRBD2 matches at 8 bases. This CDR3 comprises 18 residues. The V gene end was trimmed by 1 base and the J gene end by 5 bases; junction bases not matched to a gene: 13. Germline V gene lookup returns CDR1 SGHTA and CDR2 FQGNSA. CDR3 nucleotide sequence: TGTGCCAGCAGCTTAGTGGTGGGGCCCGGGACTAGGCACAATGAGCAGTTCTTC. Encoded protein: CASSLVVGPGTRHNEQFF.

This clone was seen more than once but under ten times. The rearrangement joins TRBV30 to TRBJ1-2, with TRBD1 identical over 8 bases. V lost 2 bases, J lost 5 bases, and 1 base stayed unmatched. Germline CDR1 reads GTSNPN; CDR2 reads SVGIG (reference sequence). The length of the CDR3 is 12 residues. The CDR3 DNA reads TGTGCCTGGAGTAACAGGGGGTATGGCTACACCTTC. It is translated as CAWSNRGYGYTF.

A few counts support this clone. The chain employs TRBV7-8 and TRBJ2-7; D is perhaps TRBD1 (5 bases). Germline CDR1 and CDR2: SGHVS and FQNEAQ. This CDR3 spans 16 amino acids. Trimming removed 1 base at V and 7 bases at J, with 20 bases between. The CDR3 DNA reads TGTGCCAGCAGCTTAGTTCGGCCAGGGCTATCCCTGGAGCAGTACTTC. Amino acids: CASSLVRPGLSLEQYF.

The chain links TRBV5-6 to TRBJ1-2, with unresolved D. The CDR3 consists of 15 residues. Trimming took 2 bases from V and 4 from J, leaving 15 bases between them. Germline V gene lookup returns CDR1 SGHDT and CDR2 YYEEEE. The CDR3 region has the DNA TGTGCCAGCAGCTTACGTGCGAGGCCCAGCTATGGCTACACCTTC. The encoded protein is CASSLRARPSYGYTF.

The V call is TRBV30, the J call TRBJ2-3; D possibly corresponds to TRBD2 (6 bases). The CDR3 covers 15 residues. The germline V and J ends were trimmed by 2 bases and 4 bases, with 16 bases remaining between them. CDR1 is GTSNPN and CDR2 is SVGIG in the germline V gene (reference sequence). The CDR3 sequence: CAWSKGGEYPDTQYF. In DNA, the CDR3 is TGTGCCTGGAGTAAGGGCGGGGAATACCCAGATACGCAGTATTTT.

The V gene is TRBV29-1, the J gene TRBJ2-2; unclear D gene. Germline-derived CDR1 and CDR2 are SQVTM and ANQGSEA. The CDR3 is 15 residues long. V shed 4 bases and J shed 0 bases, with 12 bases lying between them. CDR3: CSVGDLQANTGELFF. The CDR3 DNA reads as TGCAGCGTTGGCGATCTCCAAGCGAACACCGGGGAGCTGTTTTTT.

V gene TRBV4-1 combines with J gene TRBJ2-1, with D unclear. V dropped 2 bases and J dropped 9 bases, with 11 bases sitting between them. CDR3 length equals 13 residues. CDR1 is MGHRA, CDR2 YSYEKL, per germline. The CDR3 DNA reads as TGCGCCAGCAGCCAAATATACTTTGTTGAGCAGTTCTTC. Protein product: CASSQIYFVEQFF.

This chain joins TRBV29-1 and TRBJ1-3; D is uncertain. CDR3 size: 13 residues. Between the trimmed V and J ends, which lost 7 bases and 6 bases, there was a span of 16 bases. Germline V gene lookup returns CDR1 SQVTM and CDR2 ANQGSEA. The CDR3: CSASPLRENTIYF. CDR3 DNA sequence: TGCAGCGCCAGCCCCCTCCGGGAAAACACCATATATTTT.

The rearrangement joins TRBV15 to TRBJ1-1, with D unresolved. The CDR3 spans 16 residues. V was pared by 2 bases and J by 11 bases, with 24 bases between. Germline lookup yields CDR1 LNHNV and CDR2 YYDKDF (reference sequence). The CDR3 coding sequence is TGTGCCACCAGCAGACCCGGACGGGGTGATCAGATAGAGGCTTTCTTT. Its protein product is CATSRPGRGDQIEAFF. The full variable domain, in which reference TRBV15 and TRBJ1-1 provide the parts outside the CDR3, is DAMVIQNPRYQVTQFGKPVTLSCSQTLNHNVMYWYQQKSSQAPKLLFHYYDKDFNNEADTPDNFQSRRPNTSFCFLDIRSPGLGDTAMYLCATSRPGRGDQIEAFFGQGTRLTVV.

This rearrangement joins TRBV11-3 to TRBJ2-3, with TRBD2 matching over 11 bases. The V gene's germline CDR1 is SGHNT and CDR2 YENEEA. V was pared by 4 bases and J by 0 bases, with 6 bases of the junction left unmatched. The CDR3 totals 17 residues. CDR3 region: CASSWSGLAASTDTQYF. The CDR3 DNA reads as TGTGCCAGCAGCTGGTCGGGACTAGCGGCTAGCACAGATACGCAGTATTTT. Supplemented by reference TRBV11-3 and TRBJ2-3, the full variable domain reads EAGVVQSPRYKIIEKKQPVAFWCNPISGHNTLYWYLQNLGQGPELLIRYENEEAVDDSQLPKDRFSAERLKGVDSTLKIQPAELGDSAVYLCASSWSGLAASTDTQYFGPGTRLTVL.